These T cell receptor beta chains were read from a single sample in a study of blood T cell repertoires in COVID-19. Clones were read by immunoSEQ multiplex PCR, and TCRdb kept only the in-frame ones, dropping some. Of over 250,000 clones listed, 83% are singletons. The sample comprised peripheral blood. The source is a woman aged 45-65 years who had recovered from COVID-19. CDR3s leave out the opening cysteine and the closing phenylalanine or tryptophan. The order of the fields is J gene, V gene, clone size, CDR3 protein. Rows may omit the clone size; those that give it use once, few, many or a size class.

>TRBJ1-2|TRBV27|once
ASSLSVSTGHRDGYT
>TRBJ2-5|TRBV6-5|NA
ASSRRAGGWETQY
>TRBJ1-1|TRBV15|NA
ATSRDRGTLEAF
>TRBJ1-4|TRBV5-8|NA
ASSLVRGNEKLF
>TRBJ2-7|TRBV5-6|many
ASSARDTYEQY
>TRBJ2-7|TRBV3-1/TRBV3-2|few
ASSHQFYEQY
>TRBJ1-3|TRBV7-8|once
ASSLVRGSTSGNTIY
>TRBJ2-1|TRBV24-1|NA
ATSPRWGGWNEQF
>TRBJ1-5|TRBV6-5|NA
ASTSTGNYNQPQH
>TRBJ1-2|TRBV6-1|few
ASSEARGVRAYGYT
>TRBJ2-3|TRBV2|NA
ASSPPEPGDTQY
>TRBJ2-3|TRBV11-2|NA
ASSSGGRGTDTQY
>TRBJ2-1|TRBV28|NA
ASSLTSGQPYNEQF
>TRBJ1-4|TRBV7-2|NA
ASSLRESLNEKLF
>TRBJ1-2|TRBV5-1|NA
ASSPNNRVDYGYT
>TRBJ1-1|TRBV4-1|once
ASSQKTGGRNTEAF
>TRBJ1-5|TRBV4-3|NA
ASSQDGAGAGSNQPQH
>TRBJ1-5|TRBV2|NA
ASSGGQGRQPQH
>TRBJ1-6|TRBV15|NA
ATSRETRTGRRAYNSPLH
>TRBJ2-5|TRBV5-1|NA
ASSFQGAAGETQY
>TRBJ1-1|TRBV7-3|NA
ASSLAGFNTEAF
>TRBJ1-4|TRBV3-1/TRBV3-2|NA
ASSQRTGARKLF
>TRBJ1-6|TRBV4-2|NA
ASSQDLGGVDNSPLH
>TRBJ1-1|TRBV10-3|NA
AHASTGTANTEAF
>TRBJ1-5|TRBV19|once
ASSRRDRGLNQPQH
>TRBJ2-5|TRBV7-2|few
ASRSSGVQETQY
>TRBJ1-1|TRBV6-5|few
ASKTNMNTEAF
>TRBJ2-7|TRBV20-1|NA
SASGLAGGLNEQY
>TRBJ2-7|TRBV19|NA
ASTPDSLAEQY
>TRBJ2-2|TRBV5-1|NA
ASSLYRGSGTGELF
>TRBJ1-2|TRBV7-9|NA
ASSLLHLGGGYT
>TRBJ2-5|TRBV9|NA
ASSPSTSVGGETQY
>TRBJ1-6|TRBV19|NA
ASTRTGPYNSPLH
>TRBJ2-5|TRBV20-1|NA
SASGTVLQETQY
>TRBJ2-1|TRBV2|NA
ASSEQDRLNEQF
>TRBJ1-6|TRBV6-2/TRBV6-3|many
ASSYTGENSPLH
>TRBJ2-7|TRBV14|few
ASSQDRYEQY
>TRBJ2-2|TRBV5-8|NA
ASSHGELF
>TRBJ2-3|TRBV12-5|NA
ASGSGGTQY
>TRBJ1-4|TRBV2|NA
ASNRDTNEKLF
>TRBJ1-2|TRBV18|NA
ASSPGTGGIDGYT
>TRBJ2-1|TRBV18|NA
ASSPTSRLAREQF
>TRBJ2-5|TRBV28|NA
ASSEGELETQY
>TRBJ1-1|TRBV19|large
ASSIMGGNTEAF
>TRBJ2-2|TRBV4-1|NA
ASSQVDMGLGTGELF
>TRBJ2-7|TRBV5-4|NA
ASSLPIGQGYSYEQY
>TRBJ2-1|TRBV7-8|NA
ASRPPGTGFFEQF
>TRBJ2-1|TRBV10-3|NA
AISKTSGGSYNEQF
>TRBJ2-7|TRBV4-2|once
ASSQGRDRSYEQY
>TRBJ1-1|TRBV25-1|NA
ASSGQGKGSEAF
>TRBJ2-5|TRBV27|NA
ASRGTGKETQY
>TRBJ2-1|TRBV24-1|NA
ATSDFGGQGPHNEQF
>TRBJ2-1|TRBV5-1|NA
ASSLLEEEQF